A selection of T cell receptor beta chains follows, all from one sample in a study of immune heterogeneity within non-small cell lung tumors. TCRdb redid the calling of the multiplex PCR reads with MiXCR, one entry per CDR3 protein. The data hold 7,500 to 10,000 distinct CDR3 sequences, with roughly 32% observed a single time. Source material: lung tumor tissue. Receptor source: a man in his 60s with non-small cell lung cancer. Each CDR3 is given with its conserved first and last residue. Each record gives: V gene, D gene, J gene, clone size, CDR3 DNA, CDR3 protein. The D gene is left open where the match is weak. Clone size appears in some rows only: once, few, many, or a class for an expanded clone.

TRBV29-1,TRBD2,TRBJ2-1,.,TGCAGCGTTGGGGGGACTATGATGGGCGACACATACAATGAGCAGTTCTTC,CSVGGTMMGDTYNEQFF
TRBV18,.,TRBJ2-7,.,TGTGCCAGCTCACCTGCGGACTCAACCTACGAGCAGTACTTC,CASSPADSTYEQYF
TRBV27,.,TRBJ2-7,.,TGTGCCAGCAGTTTATCGGCGGGACAGAGGTATACCTACGAGCAGTACTTC,CASSLSAGQRYTYEQYF
TRBV10-3,TRBD1,TRBJ1-5,many,TGTGCCATCAGGGAACAGGGGGAAGGTCAGCCCCAGCATTTT,CAIREQGEGQPQHF
TRBV27,.,TRBJ2-3,many,TGTGCCAGCAGTCTTAGATTCACAGATACGCAGTATTTT,CASSLRFTDTQYF
TRBV27,.,TRBJ1-1,.,TGTGCCAGCAGAAAATTGGGGACTGAAGCTTTCTTT,CASRKLGTEAFF
TRBV7-9,.,TRBJ1-5,medium-sized,TGTGCCAGCAGCTTAGGCATTCCCAATCAGCCCCAGCATTTT,CASSLGIPNQPQHF
TRBV28,.,TRBJ1-5,many,TGTGCCAGCAGCACTAAAAGAGCCCAGCCCCAGCATTTT,CASSTKRAQPQHF
TRBV6-2/TRBV6-3,TRBD2,TRBJ2-7,medium-sized,TGTGCCAGCAGTTACTCCCTTTTCGGTAGCGGGACTTCCTACGAGCAGTACTTC,CASSYSLFGSGTSYEQYF
TRBV19,.,TRBJ1-4,many,TGTGCCAGTAGTACCCGTGGTAATGAAAAACTGTTTTTT,CASSTRGNEKLFF
TRBV11-3,TRBD1,TRBJ1-1,.,TGTGCTAGTGGTTTTGGACAGGGTCGTGCTTTCTTT,CASGFGQGRAFF
TRBV5-5,.,TRBJ1-1,few,TGTGCCAGCAGCTTGTCGTCGAACACTGAAGCTTTCTTT,CASSLSSNTEAFF
TRBV28,.,TRBJ2-4,.,TGTGCCAGCAGTTCGACCAAAAACATTCAGTACTTC,CASSSTKNIQYF
TRBV20-1,TRBD2,TRBJ2-3,many,TGCAGTGCCGTTCCTAGCGGGAGACCAGATACGCAGTATTTT,CSAVPSGRPDTQYF
TRBV3-1,.,TRBJ2-5,many,TGTGCCAGCCTCCGGGAGCCCCAAGAGACCCAGTACTTC,CASLREPQETQYF
TRBV6-9,.,TRBJ1-2,.,TGTGCCAGCAGTTACTGGCACAACGCCAACTATGGCTACACCTTC,CASSYWHNANYGYTF
TRBV7-9,.,TRBJ2-2,few,TGTGCCAGCAGCGCAGGGCTCGGGGAGCTGTTTTTT,CASSAGLGELFF
TRBV9,.,TRBJ1-1,many,TGTGCCAGCAGCGTAGGTTGGGGGAACACTGAAGCTTTCTTT,CASSVGWGNTEAFF
TRBV7-2,.,TRBJ1-5,.,TGTGCCAGCAGCTTAGCTGGTCAGCCCCAGCATTTT,CASSLAGQPQHF
TRBV11-3,.,TRBJ2-1,many,TGTGCCAGCAGTCAAAACCTAGCCGCGCTTATCTCCAATGAGCAGTTCTTC,CASSQNLAALISNEQFF
TRBV14,.,TRBJ2-1,many,TGTGCCAGCAGCCAAGTAAAGGACCTCTCCTACAATGAGCAGTTCTTC,CASSQVKDLSYNEQFF
TRBV12-3/TRBV12-4,.,TRBJ2-3,many,TGTGCCACCGCCAGGGGTACAGATACGCAGTATTTT,CATARGTDTQYF
TRBV12-3/TRBV12-4,TRBD2,TRBJ2-1,many,TGTGCCAGCAGCTTAGCGGGAGGACGGTTCTTC,CASSLAGGRFF
TRBV9,.,TRBJ2-7,medium-sized,TGTGCCAGCAGCGTAGGGGACACTATCAACTACGAGCAGTACTTC,CASSVGDTINYEQYF
TRBV20-1,.,TRBJ1-6,medium-sized,TGCAGTGCTAGCCCCCCGGGACACAATAATTCACCCCTCCACTTT,CSASPPGHNNSPLHF
TRBV19,.,TRBJ2-1,many,TGTGCCAGTAGTGACGTACGTGTGAACCTAAGGCTGGGCAATGAGCAGTTCTTC,CASSDVRVNLRLGNEQFF
TRBV20-1,TRBD2,TRBJ2-5,many,TGCAGTGCTAGAGGTTGGCTAGCGGGATCCCAAGAGACCCAGTACTTC,CSARGWLAGSQETQYF
TRBV11-3,.,TRBJ2-1,once,TGTGCCAGCAGCTTAGCCACGAACAATGAGCAGTTCTTC,CASSLATNNEQFF
TRBV28,.,TRBJ2-7,medium-sized,TGTGCCAGCAGCATCGTGGGGCAGGGCAACGAGCAGTACTTC,CASSIVGQGNEQYF
TRBV7-9,.,TRBJ1-5,many,TGTGCCAGCAGCTTATCGACAGCCCCCCAGCCCCAGCATTTT,CASSLSTAPQPQHF
TRBV6-4,.,TRBJ2-1,many,TGTGCCAGCAGTGACTCGGACAACAATGAGCAGTTCTTC,CASSDSDNNEQFF
TRBV29-1,.,TRBJ2-7,many,TGCAGCGTTGCAGGAGCGGGTGGATCCTCCGAGCAGTACTTC,CSVAGAGGSSEQYF
TRBV5-1,.,TRBJ1-1,many,TGCGCCAGCAGCTTGTCCCTTCAGGGAGGGAACACTGAAGCTTTCTTT,CASSLSLQGGNTEAFF
TRBV7-3,.,TRBJ2-1,.,TGTGCCAGCAGCTTAGGTCCCGGGCCGGGGTGGAGTGAGCAGTTCTTC,CASSLGPGPGWSEQFF
TRBV19,.,TRBJ2-5,.,TGTGCCAGTAGTATCCCCTTTCTGAGTTTAGAGACCCAGTACTTC,CASSIPFLSLETQYF
TRBV20-1,TRBD2,TRBJ2-7,many,TGCAGTGCTAGAGCCCCTAAGACTAGCGGGGCCCCCTACGAGCAGTACTTC,CSARAPKTSGAPYEQYF
TRBV6-2/TRBV6-3,TRBD1,TRBJ1-2,.,TGTGCCAGCAGTGACGGACAGGAAGGTGGCTACACCTTC,CASSDGQEGGYTF
TRBV19,.,TRBJ2-5,many,TGTGCCAGTAGTATCTCCTCTGCCGAGACCCAGTACTTC,CASSISSAETQYF
TRBV9,.,TRBJ2-2,medium-sized,TGTGCCAGCAGCGTAGTTCGGGGCACCGGGGAGCTGTTTTTT,CASSVVRGTGELFF
TRBV5-8,TRBD1,TRBJ1-1,many,TGTGCCAGCAGCTACACGAGTGGGACAGGGAGAACTGAAGCTTTCTTT,CASSYTSGTGRTEAFF
TRBV15,.,TRBJ1-1,medium-sized,TGTGCCACCAGCAGAGATCGGGCAGGACTGAACACTGAAGCTTTCTTT,CATSRDRAGLNTEAFF
TRBV5-8,TRBD2,TRBJ2-2,medium-sized,TGTGCCAGCAGTCCGCGGACCGCCGGACTAGCGCACACCGGGGAGCTGTTTTTT,CASSPRTAGLAHTGELFF